This entry describes one T cell receptor beta chain. The data were taken from a study of blood T cell repertoires in COVID-19. Profiling relied on immunoSEQ multiplex PCR, and the TCRdb table lists in-frame clones only, not all of them. The repertoire holds 55,000 to 65,000 clones, with approximately 91% as singletons. CDR1 and CDR2 (germline): LNHDA, SQIVND (reference sequence). The CDR3 consists of 16 residues. The V segment lost 5 bases and the J segment 3 bases; nucleotides outside the gene matches: 10. Source material: peripheral blood. The origin of this receptor is a human donor in a cohort sampled during active COVID-19. This sequence joins TRBV19 and TRBJ2-5; 9 positions agree with TRBD2. The CDR3 here is CASSAGVSSGKETQYF. As DNA, the CDR3 is TGTGCCAGTAGTGCTGGGGTCTCTAGCGGGAAAGAGACCCAGTACTTC.